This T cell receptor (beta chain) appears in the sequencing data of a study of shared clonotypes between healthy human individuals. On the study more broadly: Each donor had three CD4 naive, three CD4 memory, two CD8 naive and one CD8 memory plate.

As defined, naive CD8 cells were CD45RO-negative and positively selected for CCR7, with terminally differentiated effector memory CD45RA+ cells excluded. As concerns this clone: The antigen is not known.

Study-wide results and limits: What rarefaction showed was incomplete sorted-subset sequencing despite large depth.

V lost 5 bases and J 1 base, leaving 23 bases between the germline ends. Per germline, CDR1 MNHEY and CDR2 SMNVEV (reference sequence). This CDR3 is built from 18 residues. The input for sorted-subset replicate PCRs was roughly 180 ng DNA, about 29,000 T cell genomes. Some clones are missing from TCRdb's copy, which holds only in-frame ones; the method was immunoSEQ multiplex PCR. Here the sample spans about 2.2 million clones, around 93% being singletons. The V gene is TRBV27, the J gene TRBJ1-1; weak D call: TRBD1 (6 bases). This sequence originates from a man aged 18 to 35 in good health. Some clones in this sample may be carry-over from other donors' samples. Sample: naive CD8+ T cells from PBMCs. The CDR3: CASSTYYLTGHPNTEAFF. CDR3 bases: TGTGCCAGCAGTACCTACTACCTTACGGGACATCCGAACACTGAAGCTTTCTTT.